This T cell receptor beta chain was identified during a study of response to subunit inactivated influenza vaccine. Unmatched junction bases numbered 6, after V lost 2 bases and J lost 6 bases. This CDR3 is built from 15 residues. Germline CDR1 MNHEY, CDR2 SVGAGI. This clonotype appeared many times. A single record per CDR3 protein comes from TCRdb applying MiXCR to the RT-PCR reads. The sample carries about 500,000 distinct CDR3 sequences, approximately 15% recorded once. The input for sequencing was CD4+ T cells sorted from PBMCs, taken 23 to 25 months after vaccination. The clonotype was recovered from a man between 50 and 70 years old who received an inactivated influenza vaccine. The rearrangement joins TRBV6-5 to TRBJ2-1, with 8 bases identical to TRBD1. DNA for the CDR3: TGTGCCAGCAGTTACATCAGGGGGCGTCCCAATGAGCAGTTCTTC. Translating it yields CASSYIRGRPNEQFF.